The clone carrying this T cell receptor beta chain appeared a few times. Its cognate antigen is unknown. V was pared by 6 bases and J by 0 bases, with 14 bases between. CDR3 length: 15 amino acids. From germline, CDR1 is LNHDA and CDR2 SQIVND (reference sequence). The source of the sample is a study of early T cells in non-severe SARS-CoV-2 infection. Study as a whole: Sequenced bulk RNA came from whole blood that was unsorted, and chains were unpaired.

Study outcomes and limitations: Matching against VDJdb likely underestimated virus-specific expansions, favoring anti-spike CD8.

The TCR library protocol was used to attach unique molecular identifiers. These identifiers were attached to individual cDNA molecules. TCRdb passed the 5' RACE reads through MiXCR, listing each CDR3 protein once. This sample yields roughly 17,000 distinct CDR3 sequences, of which more than 4.5% are seen a single time; more than 6% belongs to the top ten. This receptor was taken from an adult who was a healthcare worker with PCR-confirmed SARS-CoV-2 infection or an uninfected control (not recorded which). Sequencing was done on a sample of whole blood. This chain links TRBV19 with TRBJ1-1; no definite D call. The CDR3 here is CASRDSSILNTEAFF. The CDR3 coding sequence is TGTGCCAGTAGAGACTCTTCAATATTGAACACTGAAGCTTTCTTT.